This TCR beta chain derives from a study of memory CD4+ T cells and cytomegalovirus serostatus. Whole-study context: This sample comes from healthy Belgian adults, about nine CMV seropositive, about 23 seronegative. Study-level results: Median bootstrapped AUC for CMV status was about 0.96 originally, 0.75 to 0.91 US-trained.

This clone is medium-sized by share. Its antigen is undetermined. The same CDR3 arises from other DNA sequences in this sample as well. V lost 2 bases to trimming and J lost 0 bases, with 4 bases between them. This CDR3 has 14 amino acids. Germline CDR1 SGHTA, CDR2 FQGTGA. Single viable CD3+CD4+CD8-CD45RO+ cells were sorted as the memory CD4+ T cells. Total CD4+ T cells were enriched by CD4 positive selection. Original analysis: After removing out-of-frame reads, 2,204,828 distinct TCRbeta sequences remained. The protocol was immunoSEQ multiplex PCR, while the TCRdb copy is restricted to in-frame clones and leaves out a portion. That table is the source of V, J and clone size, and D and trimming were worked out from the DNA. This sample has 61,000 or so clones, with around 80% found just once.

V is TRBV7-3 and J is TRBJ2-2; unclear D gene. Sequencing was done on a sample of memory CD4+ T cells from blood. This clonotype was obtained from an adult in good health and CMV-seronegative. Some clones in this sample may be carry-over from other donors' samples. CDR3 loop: CASSLGANTGELFF. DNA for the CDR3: TGTGCCAGCAGCTTAGGGGCGAACACCGGGGAGCTGTTTTTT.